The 21 T cell receptor beta chains reported below all come from one sample, sequenced in a study of blood T cell repertoires in COVID-19. Profiling relied on immunoSEQ multiplex PCR, and the TCRdb table lists in-frame clones only, not all of them. The table records tens of thousands of clones, roughly nine tenths of them present only once. Source material: peripheral blood. The receptors derive from a man between 60 and 70 years old with acute or convalescent COVID-19.

V is TRBV5-1 and J is TRBJ1-6; 7 nucleotides agree with TRBD1. V shed 4 bases and J 5 bases; nucleotides not matched to a gene: 6. This CDR3 spans 15 amino acids. Germline CDR1 reads SGHRS; CDR2 reads YFSETQ. The CDR3 nucleotides are TGCGCCAGCAGCCCCACAGGGGATCATAATTCACCCCTCCACTTT. It yields the protein CASSPTGDHNSPLHF.

This sequence joins TRBV14 and TRBJ2-5, with D possibly TRBD1 on 6 matching bases. The CDR3 has 16 amino acids. Trimming removed 1 base from V and 2 bases from J, with 14 bases in between. Germline assignment: CDR1 SGHDN and CDR2 FVKESK. The DNA for the CDR3 is TGTGCCAGCAGCCAAGTCGGACAGCCCCCGCAAGAGACCCAGTACTTC. Translation: CASSQVGQPPQETQYF. The full variable domain, its missing parts supplied by reference TRBV14 and TRBJ2-5, is EAGVTQFPSHSVIEKGQTVTLRCDPISGHDNLYWYRRVMGKEIKFLLHFVKESKQDESGMPNNRFLAERTGGTYSTLKVQPAELEDSGVYFCASSQVGQPPQETQYFGPGTRLLVL.

The J gene is TRBJ1-4, the V gene TRBV7-9; D may be TRBD1 (5 bases). Trimming shortened V by 5 bases and J by 10 bases, and 17 bases separated the two germline ends. The CDR3 extends over 14 amino acids. CDR1 is SEHNR and CDR2 is FQNEAQ in the germline V gene (reference sequence). CDR3 in amino acids: CASSPEGQFAKLFF. The CDR3 coding sequence is TGTGCCAGCAGCCCGGAGGGGCAGTTTGCAAAACTGTTTTTT.

The V and J genes are TRBV5-1 and TRBJ1-5; D is undetermined. Trimming removed 3 bases at V and 3 bases at J, with 13 bases between. Germline V gene lookup returns CDR1 SGHRS and CDR2 YFSETQ. CDR3 length equals 15 residues. As DNA, the CDR3 is TGCGCCAGCAGCTGGAAACCGGGAAACAATCAGCCCCAGCATTTT. This encodes CASSWKPGNNQPQHF.

This clone was seen only once. V is TRBV20-1 and J is TRBJ2-1, with a possible D match to TRBD2 (5 bases). CDR1 and CDR2 from the germline V gene are DFQATT and SNEGSKA (reference sequence). The CDR3 sequence is 11 residues long. V was shortened by 5 bases and J by 10 bases, with 12 bases between the two germline ends. The CDR3 loop reads CSARTTREQFF. DNA for the CDR3: TGCAGTGCTCGCACCACTAGGGAGCAGTTCTTC.

V usage is TRBV6-5 and J usage is TRBJ2-2; TRBD1 aligns across 10 bases. V was clipped by 7 bases and J by 2 bases; unmatched bases: 4. This CDR3 has 15 residues. Germline V gene lookup returns CDR1 MNHEY and CDR2 SVGAGI. CDR3 coding DNA: TGTGCCAGCAACCCGACAGGGGGCAACACCGGGGAGCTGTTTTTT. Translating gives CASNPTGGNTGELFF.

This clone was detected only once. This chain joins TRBV19 and TRBJ1-5; unclear D gene. The CDR3 is 14 amino acids. V was shortened by 2 bases and J by 2 bases, with 7 bases between the two germline ends. Germline V gene data show CDR1 as LNHDA and CDR2 as SQIVND (reference sequence). The CDR3 loop is CASSIRGGNQPQHF. The CDR3 DNA is TGTGCCAGTAGTATACGGGGTGGCAATCAGCCCCAGCATTTT.

V gene TRBV14 combines with J gene TRBJ2-1, with a weak D call TRBD1 (6 bases). The V and J ends lost 4 bases and 6 bases respectively, with 13 bases between them. CDR1 and CDR2 from the germline V gene are SGHDN and FVKESK. CDR3 size: 14 residues. The DNA for the CDR3 is TGTGCCAGCAGCCTTTTATCGACAGGCAATGAGCAGTTCTTC. Translating it yields CASSLLSTGNEQFF.

The chain recombines TRBV13 with TRBJ2-7; 9 bases agree with TRBD1. CDR3 length: 16 residues. In germline, CDR1 is PRHDT, CDR2 FYEKMQ (reference sequence). V dropped 0 bases and J dropped 5; count of bases not matched to a gene: 8. The CDR3 loop is CASSLGSGTGFHEQYF. CDR3 DNA sequence: TGTGCCAGCAGCTTAGGAAGCGGGACAGGGTTCCACGAGCAGTACTTC.

V gene TRBV30 combines with J gene TRBJ2-7, with no clear D. Germline V lookup: CDR1 GTSNPN, CDR2 SVGIG (reference sequence). The CDR3 is 12 residues long. Trimming pared 0 bases from V and 3 bases from J, leaving 6 bases between. The CDR3 sequence is CAWSVLSYEQYF. CDR3 nucleotides: TGTGCCTGGAGTGTACTGAGCTACGAGCAGTACTTC.

This sequence joins TRBV30 and TRBJ1-2; possibly TRBD1 for D (5 bases). CDR1 GTSNPN and CDR2 SVGIG come from the germline V gene (reference sequence). V was shortened by 3 bases and J by 4 bases, with 12 bases between the two germline ends. This CDR3 contains 13 residues. CDR3 DNA sequence: TGTGCCTGGAGGCCGGACACCTCCTATGGCTACACCTTC. Its translation is CAWRPDTSYGYTF. The whole variable domain, remainder taken from reference TRBV30 and TRBJ1-2, is SQTIHQWPATLVQPVGSPLSLECTVEGTSNPNLYWYRQAAGRGLQLLFYSVGIGQISSEVPQNLSASRPQDRQFILSSKKLLLSDSGFYLCAWRPDTSYGYTFGSGTRLTVV.

V is TRBV5-4 and J is TRBJ2-1; 8 nucleotides match TRBD1. The CDR3 runs 16 residues. V gave up 4 bases and J gave up 0 bases; unmatched junction bases: 6. CDR1 and CDR2 (germline): SGHNT, YYREEE (reference sequence). The CDR3 protein is CASSKGQASSYNEQFF. The CDR3 nucleotides read TGTGCCAGCAGCAAGGGACAGGCGAGCTCCTACAATGAGCAGTTCTTC. Using reference TRBV5-4 and TRBJ2-1 for the parts outside the CDR3, the full variable domain is ETGVTQSPTHLIKTRGQQVTLRCSSQSGHNTVSWYQQALGQGPQFIFQYYREEENGRGNFPPRFSGLQFPNYSSELNVNALELDDSALYLCASSKGQASSYNEQFFGPGTRLTVL.

The CDR3 nucleotides are TGTGCCAGCTCACTCGGCGCCAGGCTCTATGGCTACACCTTC. Translation gives CASSLGARLYGYTF. The rearrangement links TRBV18 to TRBJ1-2; D is ambiguous. The germline gives CDR1 KGHSH, CDR2 LQKENI. V was pared by 4 bases and J by 4 bases, with 13 bases between. The CDR3 has 14 amino acids.

V gene TRBV30 combines with J gene TRBJ2-2; 7 nucleotides align to TRBD1. The V gene's germline CDR1 is GTSNPN and CDR2 SVGIG (reference sequence). There are 14 residues in the CDR3. V lost 8 bases to trimming and J lost 0 bases; unmatched junction nucleotides: 6. CDR3 nucleotides: TGTGCCCATAGACAGGGAGCGAACACCGGGGAGCTGTTTTTT. Translating gives CAHRQGANTGELFF.

The rearrangement joins TRBV14 to TRBJ1-1, with 9 bases lining up with TRBD1. J lost 4 bases, V lost 4 bases, and 10 bases had no gene match. Germline V CDR1 and CDR2: SGHDN, FVKESK. The CDR3 has 16 amino acids. The CDR3 region has the DNA TGTGCCAGCAGCCCATGGCGGGGACAGGGCTTCACTGAAGCTTTCTTT. This sequence encodes CASSPWRGQGFTEAFF. The whole variable domain, filled in from reference TRBV14 and TRBJ1-1, reads EAGVTQFPSHSVIEKGQTVTLRCDPISGHDNLYWYRRVMGKEIKFLLHFVKESKQDESGMPNNRFLAERTGGTYSTLKVQPAELEDSGVYFCASSPWRGQGFTEAFFGQGTRLTVV.

The CDR3 bases are TGCGCCAGCAGCCCCGGACAGGGGGGTCCCTACGAGCAGTACTTC. The encoded protein is CASSPGQGGPYEQYF. This chain uses TRBV4-1 with TRBJ2-7; 10 positions match TRBD1. V lost 4 bases and J lost 2; bases outside the gene matches: 5. The CDR3 contains 15 residues. CDR1 MGHRA and CDR2 YSYEKL come from the germline V gene.

This chain links TRBV19 with TRBJ2-2, with a weak D call TRBD1 (6 bases). V lost 9 bases and J 2 bases, leaving 16 bases between the germline ends. Germline CDR1 is LNHDA and CDR2 is SQIVND (reference sequence). This CDR3 region has 15 residues. CDR3 nucleotide sequence: TGTGCCAGCGAACCGGGACAAGTAAACACCGGGGAGCTGTTTTTT. Its protein is CASEPGQVNTGELFF.

The V call is TRBV13, the J call TRBJ1-2; no clear D. The CDR3 loop spans 13 amino acids. V shed 4 bases and J shed 8 bases, with 14 bases lying between them. In germline, CDR1 is PRHDT, CDR2 FYEKMQ (reference sequence). The CDR3 loop reads CASSWGGMRGYTF. For the CDR3, the DNA is TGTGCCAGCAGCTGGGGAGGGATGCGGGGCTACACCTTC.

Notes on this clone: A read error may produce the germline difference seen at one junction end. The V and J genes are TRBV6-6 and TRBJ2-7, with a tentative D call TRBD1 (5 bases). Per the germline V gene, CDR1 is MNHNY and CDR2 is SVGAGI (reference sequence). The CDR3 has 14 amino acids. The CDR3: CASSLIRTPNAWNF. Here the CDR3 DNA reads TGTGCCAGCAGTTTAATCCGGACACCCAATGCCTGGAACTTC.

The genes are TRBV6-6 and TRBJ1-2, with D possibly TRBD1 on 6 matching bases. Germline-derived CDR1 and CDR2 are MNHNY and SVGAGI (reference sequence). V lost 6 bases to trimming and J lost 3 bases, with 14 bases between them. The CDR3 spans 14 residues. The CDR3 nucleotides are TGTGCCAGCAGCACCTCGGACAGATACTATGGCTACACCTTC. As protein: CASSTSDRYYGYTF.

As DNA, the CDR3 is TGTGCCAGCAGTTTGAAGCCAGATACGCAGTATTTT. Protein sequence: CASSLKPDTQYF. The chain has TRBV27 and TRBJ2-3; D unclear. The CDR3 spans 12 residues. Trimming left V 3 bases short and J 4 bases short, with 5 bases between. The germline CDR1 and CDR2 sequences are MNHEY and SMNVEV (reference sequence).